This TCR beta chain was observed in a study of blood T cells in healthy people across ages. Each donor had 9 to 10 milliliters of peripheral blood drawn. Through a sample-barcoded 5' primer and a J-beta primer mix, a second PCR was run for about 6 to 11 cycles. TCRdb re-analysed the 5' RACE reads in MiXCR, keeping a single row per CDR3 protein. Among hundreds of thousands of distinct CDR3 sequences listed, roughly 64% were seen once. This clonotype was seen ten or more times. The clonotype comes from a man aged 25 to 40 in good health. Input material: blood.

The CDR3 DNA sequence: TGTGCCAGCAGTTACGTGAACATTCAGTACTTC. This translates into CASSYVNIQYF. The genes are TRBV6-2 or TRBV6-3 and TRBJ2-4, with D hard to call. The CDR3 contains 11 residues. V shed 2 bases and J shed 7 bases, with 3 bases lying between them. The V gene's germline CDR1 is MNHEY and CDR2 SVGEGT.